This TCR beta chain came from a study of blood T cell repertoires in COVID-19 (dated by TCRdb to 2018 to 2020). For context, the study as a whole: Samples from collaborators originated in the United States, Italy and Spain and spanned both the acute and convalescent phases of COVID-19. The material from the prospective study consisted of cDNA or gDNA derived from T cells, B-cell-depleted T cells, or PBMCs. Subjects who had been exposed to COVID-19, were actively infected with it, or had recovered from it provided the deeply sampled blood TCRbeta repertoires that made up the dataset. The repertoires were released in a freely available public database meant as a resource for research on the immune response to SARS-CoV-2. The samples were drawn from the first 160 participants of the ongoing ImmuneRACE study and from more than 1,000 subjects provided by 6 global collaborators. Nearly every sample came with metadata listing a de-identified subject ID, COVID-19 status, age in years and sex. Where available, HLA class I and class II types were obtained from metadata supplied by the sample provider rather than from assay-based typing.

TCRbeta CDR3 regions were amplified from genomic DNA using the immunoSEQ Assay, a bias-controlled multiplex PCR. In the authors' own workflow: Nucleated cell counts per sample were estimated from amplification of reference gene primers within the assay. To quantify the absolute abundance of each unique TCRbeta CDR3 rearrangement, sequence reads were collapsed and filtered. For each sample, productive Simpson clonality was calculated as the square root of Simpson's diversity index over productive rearrangements. Held by TCRdb, this immuneACCESS table contains in-frame sequences only and omits some clones. Under half of the omission traces to an unresolved V gene where checked; the cause of the rest is unknown. Clone size and the V and J calls come from that table; the DNA yielded D and trimming. The sample table contains more than 100,000 clones; only one count was recorded for roughly three quarters of them. The leading ten clones occupy approximately 4% of the sample.

General conclusions and limits of the study: Clinical and demographic metadata were provided uncurated, with the amount varying by source and participant.

Whole blood was collected in K2EDTA tubes by collaborating institutions according to the institutions' own protocols. For TCRbeta analysis, collaborators shipped samples as frozen whole blood, isolated PBMCs, or DNA extracted from either of those sample types. Remarks on this clone: What antigen it recognizes has not been identified. Per-nucleotide qualities are absent, and no much larger clonotype sits a single base away. Other DNA sequences in the same sample also yield this CDR3.

The sequenced sample was peripheral blood. The TCR comes from a woman older than 75 with acute or convalescent COVID-19.

The DNA sequence follows: TGCGCCAGCTCATCCGGGACAGGGAGTTCACCCCTCCACTTT. Its translation is CASSSGTGSSPLHF. This chain joins TRBV5-1 to TRBJ1-6; a stretch of 9 junction bases matches TRBD1. The CDR3 contains 14 residues, cysteine and phenylalanine counted. Only the CDR3 region is kept as DNA, spanning 42 bases read in frame from base 1. CDR1 and CDR2, per the germline V gene, are SGHRS and YFSETQ. V trim: 7 bases; J trim: 9 bases; unmatched bases: 8.